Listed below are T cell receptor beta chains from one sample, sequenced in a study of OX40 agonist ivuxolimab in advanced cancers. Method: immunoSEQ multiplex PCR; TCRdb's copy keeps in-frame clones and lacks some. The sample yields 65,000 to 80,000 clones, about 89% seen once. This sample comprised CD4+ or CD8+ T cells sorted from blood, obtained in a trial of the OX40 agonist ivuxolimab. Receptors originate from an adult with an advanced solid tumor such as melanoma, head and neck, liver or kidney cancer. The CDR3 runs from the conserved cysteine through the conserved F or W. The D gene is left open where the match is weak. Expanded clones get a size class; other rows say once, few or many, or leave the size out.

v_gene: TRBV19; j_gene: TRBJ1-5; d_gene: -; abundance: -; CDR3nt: TGTGCCAGTAACGGCCAGAATCAGCCCCAGCATTTT; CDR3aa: CASNGQNQPQHF
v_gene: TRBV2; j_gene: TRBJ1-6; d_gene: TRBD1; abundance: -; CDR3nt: TGTGCCAGCAGGGGACAGGCCCTGGTTCGGTCACCCCTCCACTTT; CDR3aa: CASRGQALVRSPLHF
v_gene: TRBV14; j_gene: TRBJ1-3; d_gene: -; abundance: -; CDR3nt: TGTGCCAGCAGCCAACCTAGATACTCTGGAAACACCATATATTTT; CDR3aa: CASSQPRYSGNTIYF
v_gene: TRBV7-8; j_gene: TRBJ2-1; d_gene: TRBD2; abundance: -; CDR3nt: TGTGCCAGCAGCCAAGGACTAGTTTCCTACAATGAGCAGTTCTTC; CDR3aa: CASSQGLVSYNEQFF
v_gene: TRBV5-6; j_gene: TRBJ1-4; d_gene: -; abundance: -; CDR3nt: TGTGCCAGCAGCTTCAGGGGAGGGGCAGAAAAACTGTTTTTT; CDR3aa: CASSFRGGAEKLFF
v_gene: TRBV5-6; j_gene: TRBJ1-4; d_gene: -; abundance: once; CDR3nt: TGTGCCAGCAGCTTGGTGGGGCCCGCCGAAAAACTGTTTTTT; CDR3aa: CASSLVGPAEKLFF
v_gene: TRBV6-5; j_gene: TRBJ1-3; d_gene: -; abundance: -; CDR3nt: TGTGCCAGCAGTTACTCGAGTCAGGGCATTGGAAACACCATATATTTT; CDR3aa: CASSYSSQGIGNTIYF
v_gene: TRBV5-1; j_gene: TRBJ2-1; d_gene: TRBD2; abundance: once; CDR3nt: TGCGCCAGCAGCTCTGGACTAGTCCCACTCAATGAGCAGTTCTTC; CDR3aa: CASSSGLVPLNEQFF
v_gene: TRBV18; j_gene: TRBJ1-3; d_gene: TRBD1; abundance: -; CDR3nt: TGTGCCAGCTCACCGGGACAGGGTGGCTCTGGAAACACCATATATTTT; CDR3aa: CASSPGQGGSGNTIYF
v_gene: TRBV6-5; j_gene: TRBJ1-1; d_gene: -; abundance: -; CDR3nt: TGTGCCAGCAGTTACGATCGGGGCACTGAAGCTTTCTTT; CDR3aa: CASSYDRGTEAFF
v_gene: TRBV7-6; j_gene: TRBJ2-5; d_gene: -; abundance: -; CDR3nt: TGTGCCAGCAGCTTAGTGGGGGAGACCCAGTACTTC; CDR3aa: CASSLVGETQYF